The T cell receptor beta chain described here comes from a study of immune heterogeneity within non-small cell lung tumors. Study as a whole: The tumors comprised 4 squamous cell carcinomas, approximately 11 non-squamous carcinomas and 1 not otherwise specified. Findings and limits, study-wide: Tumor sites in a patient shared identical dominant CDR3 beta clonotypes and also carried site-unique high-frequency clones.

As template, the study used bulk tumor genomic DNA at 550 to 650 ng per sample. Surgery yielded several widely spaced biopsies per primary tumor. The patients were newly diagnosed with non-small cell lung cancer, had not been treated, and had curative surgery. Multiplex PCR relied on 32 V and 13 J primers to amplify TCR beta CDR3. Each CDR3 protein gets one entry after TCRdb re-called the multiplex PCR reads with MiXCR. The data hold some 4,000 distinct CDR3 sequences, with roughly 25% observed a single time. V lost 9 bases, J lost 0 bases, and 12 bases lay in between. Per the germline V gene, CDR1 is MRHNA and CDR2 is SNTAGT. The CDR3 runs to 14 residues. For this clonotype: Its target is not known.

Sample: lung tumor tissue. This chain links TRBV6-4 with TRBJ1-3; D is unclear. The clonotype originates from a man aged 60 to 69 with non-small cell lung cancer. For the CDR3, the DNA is TGTGCCAGACGACGGGAGAACTCTGGAAACACCATATATTTT. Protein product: CARRRENSGNTIYF.